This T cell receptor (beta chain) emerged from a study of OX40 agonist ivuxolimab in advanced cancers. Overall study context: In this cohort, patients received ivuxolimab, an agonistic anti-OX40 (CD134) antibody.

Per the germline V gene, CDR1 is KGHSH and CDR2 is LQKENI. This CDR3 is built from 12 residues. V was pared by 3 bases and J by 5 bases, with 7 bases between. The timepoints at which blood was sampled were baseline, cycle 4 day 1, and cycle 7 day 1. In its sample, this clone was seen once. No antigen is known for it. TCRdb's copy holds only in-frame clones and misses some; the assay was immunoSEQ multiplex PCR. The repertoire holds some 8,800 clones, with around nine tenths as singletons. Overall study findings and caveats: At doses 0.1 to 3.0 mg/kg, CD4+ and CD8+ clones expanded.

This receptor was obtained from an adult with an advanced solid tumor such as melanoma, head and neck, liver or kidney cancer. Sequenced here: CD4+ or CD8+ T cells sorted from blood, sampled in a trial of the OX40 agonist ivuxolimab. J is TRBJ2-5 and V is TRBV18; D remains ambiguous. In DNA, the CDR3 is TGTGCCAGCTCACCCGAAAGGGAGACCCAGTACTTC. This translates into CASSPERETQYF.